This TCR beta chain was identified during a study of blood T cells in healthy people across ages. Study-wide results and limits: There was a strong correlation between TCR beta diversity and naive T cell percentage.

For the second PCR, which ran for roughly 6 to 12 cycles, a sample-barcoded 5' primer and a J-beta primer mix were used. From each sample, at least 3 million paired-end reads containing CDR3 were obtained. TCRdb recomputed calls from the 5' RACE reads with MiXCR, one row per CDR3 protein. The sample has over a million distinct CDR3 sequences; 35% to 45% are singletons. With regard to this clonotype: What it binds is unknown.

Germline V gives CDR1 SGHVS, CDR2 FQNEAQ. V lost 5 bases, J lost 5 bases, and 18 bases lay in between. The CDR3 spans 15 residues. The specimen was blood. The clonotype originates from a woman aged 18 to 35 in good health. The chain employs TRBV7-8 and TRBJ2-5, with no clear D. The CDR3 region has the DNA TGTGCCAGCAGCCACCGGGTGGGGTTGAGGGAGACCCAGTACTTC. Protein sequence: CASSHRVGLRETQYF.